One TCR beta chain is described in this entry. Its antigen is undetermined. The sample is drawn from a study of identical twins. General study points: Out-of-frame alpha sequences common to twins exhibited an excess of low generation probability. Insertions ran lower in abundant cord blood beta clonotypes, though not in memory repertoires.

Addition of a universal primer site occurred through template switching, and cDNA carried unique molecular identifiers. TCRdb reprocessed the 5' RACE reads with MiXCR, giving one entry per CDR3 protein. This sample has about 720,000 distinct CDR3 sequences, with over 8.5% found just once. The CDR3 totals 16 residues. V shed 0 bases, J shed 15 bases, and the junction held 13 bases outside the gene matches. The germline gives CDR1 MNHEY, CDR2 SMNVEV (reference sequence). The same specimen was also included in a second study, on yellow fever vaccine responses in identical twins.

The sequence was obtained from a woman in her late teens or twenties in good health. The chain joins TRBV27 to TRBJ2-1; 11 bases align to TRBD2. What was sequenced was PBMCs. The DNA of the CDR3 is TGTGCCAGCAGTTTATCGTGGGGTAGCGGGAGGGGTCGTTTGTTCTTC. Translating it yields CASSLSWGSGRGRLFF.